The sequence of this T cell receptor (beta chain) was determined in a study of human T cells and chemical hapten exposure. Looking at the study overall: The study sensitized with 2% DPC on a 2 cm by 2 cm patch of upper inner arm skin. Each patch test put 0.01% DPC on the upper back, and results were read at 6 days.

Attachment of unique molecular identifiers to individual cDNA molecules was performed in the library. MiXCR, run by TCRdb on the RACE reads, gives a single entry per CDR3 protein. The sample includes 300,000 to 400,000 distinct CDR3 sequences, under 8% of them seen just once. This clonotype was counted ten times or more. The time point was: patch test 1, 2 weeks after DPC sensitization. Specified treatment: therapeutic diphenylcyclopropenone sensitization with weekly scalp DPC. In every case, blood was obtained before the patch test was applied. The CDR3 contains 13 residues. This chain joins TRBV21-1 and TRBJ2-5; TRBD1 reflects the table's D call only, with no check against the DNA. TRBV21-1 is designated a pseudogene. The origin of this receptor is a young woman with alopecia areata. Some clones in this sample may be carry-over from other donors' samples. Material: whole blood, obtained in connection with sensitization to the hapten diphenylcyclopropenone (DPC). The CDR3 nucleotides read TGTGCCAGCACCCTGGACAGCCAAGAGACCCAGTACTTC. Translating it yields CASTLDSQETQYF.